These 19 T cell receptor beta chains came from one sample sequenced in a study of technical replicates of blood from several donors. Profiling relied on immunoSEQ multiplex PCR, and the TCRdb table lists in-frame clones only, not all of them. The table has more than 95,000 clones, about 95% seen once. Sequenced: T cells isolated from PBMCs. The receptor source for this set is a human donor in good health.

The rearrangement joins TRBV19 to TRBJ2-6; D is unresolved. CDR3 length: 15 residues. Per the germline V gene, CDR1 is LNHDA and CDR2 is SQIVND (reference sequence). V lost 1 base to trimming and J lost 1 base, with 5 bases between them. The CDR3 loop reads CASSIGHSGANVLTF. For the CDR3, the DNA is TGTGCCAGTAGTATAGGTCATTCTGGGGCCAACGTCCTGACTTTC.

V is TRBV5-1 and J is TRBJ2-7, with D perhaps matching TRBD1 (5 bases). Trimming removed 4 bases from V and 3 bases from J, with 14 bases in between. The CDR3 has 14 amino acids. Germline CDR1 is SGHRS and CDR2 is YFSETQ. The CDR3 region is CASSVSGQDYEQYF. The CDR3, as DNA: TGCGCCAGCAGCGTAAGTGGACAAGACTACGAGCAGTACTTC. Complete variable domain (other parts from reference TRBV5-1 and TRBJ2-7): KAGVTQTPRYLIKTRGQQVTLSCSPISGHRSVSWYQQTPGQGLQFLFEYFSETQRNKGNFPGRFSGRQFSNSRSEMNVSTLELGDSALYLCASSVSGQDYEQYFGPGTRLTVT.

This chain links TRBV5-1 with TRBJ2-7, with 7 nucleotides matching TRBD2. From germline, CDR1 is SGHRS and CDR2 YFSETQ. Trimming took 1 base from V and 1 from J; bases not matched to a gene: 11. CDR3 length equals 17 residues. CDR3: CASSLNIGWEGSYEQYF. DNA for the CDR3: TGCGCCAGCAGCTTGAATATAGGGTGGGAGGGTTCCTACGAGCAGTACTTC.

The chain has TRBV6-5 and TRBJ2-7; TRBD1 matches at 9 bases. The CDR3 contains 15 residues. The V gene end was trimmed by 5 bases and the J gene end by 0 bases; junction bases not matched to a gene: 5. Per the germline V gene, CDR1 is MNHEY and CDR2 is SVGAGI. In nucleotides, the CDR3 is TGTGCCAGCAGTACAGGGACAGGGAGCTCCTACGAGCAGTACTTC. Translation: CASSTGTGSSYEQYF.

The chain links TRBV11-2 to TRBJ2-7; TRBD1 agrees at 7 bases. The CDR3 runs 16 residues. The J segment lost 2 bases and the V segment lost 5 bases, leaving 12 bases of the junction unmatched. Germline values: CDR1 SGHAT, CDR2 FQNNGV. The chain's CDR3 is CASSPIRGLAAYEQYF. CDR3 nucleotide sequence: TGTGCCAGCAGCCCCATAAGGGGGCTAGCAGCCTACGAGCAGTACTTC.

The chain recombines TRBV27 with TRBJ2-3; possible D gene TRBD1, 7 bases. The length of the CDR3 is 17 residues. Trimming pared 4 bases from V and 1 base from J, leaving 18 bases between. Looked up from germline, CDR1 is MNHEY and CDR2 is SMNVEV (reference sequence). DNA for the CDR3: TGTGCCAGCAGTTCTGCCTGGGGGGACAGAGGCACAGATACGCAGTATTTT. It specifies CASSSAWGDRGTDTQYF.

The chain joins TRBV15 to TRBJ2-4, with 13 bases identical to TRBD2. The trim removed 0 bases at V and 2 bases at J, leaving 19 bases unmatched. The CDR3 is 23 residues long. Germline-derived CDR1 and CDR2 are LNHNV and YYDKDF (reference sequence). CDR3 DNA: TGTGCCACCAGCAGAGATTTTCGGTTTGGACTAGCGGGAGAGGGTGGGACCAAAAACATTCAGTACTTC. It encodes CATSRDFRFGLAGEGGTKNIQYF.

The rearrangement uses TRBV19 and TRBJ2-1; TRBD1 matches 9 bases. CDR3 size: 15 residues. Losses at the gene ends were 4 bases for V and 2 bases for J; bases not matched to a gene: 3. CDR1 and CDR2 (germline): LNHDA, SQIVND (reference sequence). The DNA for the CDR3 is TGTGCCAGTAGTAGACAGGGGGTTCCCTACAATGAGCAGTTCTTC. Translating gives CASSRQGVPYNEQFF.

This rearrangement joins TRBV28 to TRBJ1-2; TRBD1 matches 7 bases. The germline V gene encodes CDR1 MDHEN and CDR2 SYDVKM. After removal of 4 bases from V and 11 bases from J, the junction contained 16 bases not matched to a gene. The CDR3 spans 15 residues. CDR3 sequence: CASSSRSQGNVRYTF. Written as DNA, the CDR3 is TGTGCCAGCAGTTCAAGGTCACAGGGGAACGTGCGATACACCTTC.

V usage is TRBV4-1 and J usage is TRBJ2-4; D gene uncertain. There are 13 residues in the CDR3. Germline CDR1 is MGHRA and CDR2 is YSYEKL. Trimming removed 7 bases at V and 0 bases at J, with 7 bases between. The CDR3, as DNA: TGCGCCAGCAAAAACTCAGCCAAAAACATTCAGTACTTC. This encodes CASKNSAKNIQYF.

This clone was seen more than once but under ten times. The genes are TRBV2 and TRBJ1-2; D unclear. V was clipped by 4 bases and J by 7 bases, with 10 bases between them. The CDR3 consists of 12 residues. CDR1 and CDR2 (germline): SNHLY, FYNNEI. In nucleotides, the CDR3 is TGTGCCAGCAGTGTCGGGGTTGGTGGCTACACCTTC. Protein sequence: CASSVGVGGYTF.

CDR3 region: CASSVERAGGYTDTQYF. DNA of the CDR3: TGTGCCAGCAGCGTAGAACGAGCGGGGGGGTACACAGATACGCAGTATTTT. The chain recombines TRBV9 with TRBJ2-3, with 10 bases lining up with TRBD2. CDR1 SGDLS and CDR2 YYNGEE come from the germline V gene. Losses at the gene ends were 0 bases for V and 2 bases for J; bases not matched to a gene: 6. CDR3 length equals 17 residues.

Only one count was recorded for this clone. The chain links TRBV15 to TRBJ2-2; TRBD2 agrees at 13 bases. The length of the CDR3 is 20 residues. V lost 5 bases to trimming and J lost 5 bases; unmatched junction nucleotides: 17. Germline values: CDR1 LNHNV, CDR2 YYDKDF (reference sequence). As DNA, the CDR3 is TGTGCCACCAGCCGAAGACCGGGACTAGCGGGAAGGGCCGGGACCGGGGAGCTGTTTTTT. This sequence encodes CATSRRPGLAGRAGTGELFF. Complete variable domain (other parts from reference TRBV15 and TRBJ2-2): DAMVIQNPRYQVTQFGKPVTLSCSQTLNHNVMYWYQQKSSQAPKLLFHYYDKDFNNEADTPDNFQSRRPNTSFCFLDIRSPGLGDTAMYLCATSRRPGLAGRAGTGELFFGEGSRLTVL.

The chain combines TRBV5-1 with TRBJ2-3; TRBD2 matches 11 bases. The germline V gene has CDR1 SGHRS and CDR2 YFSETQ. Germline trimming cut 6 bases from V and 2 bases from J; bases unmatched to any gene: 8. The CDR3 loop spans 16 amino acids. The CDR3 loop is CASTVASGGFTDTQYF. The CDR3 DNA follows: TGCGCCAGCACGGTCGCTAGCGGGGGGTTCACAGATACGCAGTATTTT.

The V gene is TRBV5-6, the J gene TRBJ1-5, with no clear D. CDR1 and CDR2 from the germline V gene are SGHDT and YYEEEE. Trimming left V 0 bases short and J 5 bases short, with 3 bases between. This CDR3 spans 12 amino acids. The CDR3 DNA reads as TGTGCCAGCAGCTTGGCAGATCAGCCCCAGCATTTT. Translated: CASSLADQPQHF.

The chain joins TRBV19 to TRBJ1-2, with TRBD1 matching 7 bases. Germline CDR1 reads LNHDA; CDR2 reads SQIVND (reference sequence). CDR3 size: 15 residues. J gave up 4 bases and V 5 bases, and 10 bases lay outside the gene matches. The CDR3 sequence is CASSPRGGIGYGYTF. The CDR3 DNA reads TGTGCCAGTAGTCCCCGAGGGGGCATTGGCTATGGCTACACCTTC.

The CDR3 DNA reads as TGCAGCGCCGCCGAGTGGCGGGAGTACAATGAGCAGTTCTTC. Translating gives CSAAEWREYNEQFF. This chain uses TRBV29-1 with TRBJ2-1; TRBD2 aligns across 7 bases. V trimming: 7 bases; J trimming: 4 bases; junction bases outside the gene matches: 10. There are 14 residues in the CDR3. Per germline, CDR1 SQVTM and CDR2 ANQGSEA.

This chain links TRBV7-9 with TRBJ2-2; D perhaps matches TRBD1 (6 bases). The CDR3 is 19 residues long. V was cut by 5 bases and J by 4 bases, with 26 bases left in between. CDR1 and CDR2 from the germline V gene are SEHNR and FQNEAQ (reference sequence). The CDR3 nucleotides read TGTGCCAGCAGCGCCTTGGGGATTCTTCAGGGGATTGGCACCGGGGAGCTGTTTTTT. This codes for CASSALGILQGIGTGELFF. The whole variable domain, filled in from reference TRBV7-9 and TRBJ2-2, reads DTGVSQNPRHKITKRGQNVTFRCDPISEHNRLYWYRQTLGQGPEFLTYFQNEAQLEKSRLLSDRFSAERPKGSFSTLEIQRTEQGDSAMYLCASSALGILQGIGTGELFFGEGSRLTVL.

The genes are TRBV5-1 and TRBJ1-4; D not resolved. Germline V gene sequence: CDR1 SGHRS, CDR2 YFSETQ. V was trimmed by 0 bases and J by 0 bases, leaving 6 bases between them. The CDR3 totals 15 residues. This chain's CDR3 is CASSLAAATNEKLFF. CDR3 bases: TGCGCCAGCAGCTTGGCCGCAGCAACTAATGAAAAACTGTTTTTT.